Many counts were recorded for the clone carrying this TCR beta chain. The study counted Cohort 3 donors as recovered given two negative PCRs, clearance, or symptom resolution. These data come from a study of blood T cell repertoires in COVID-19. The overall study: COVID-19 samples, acute and convalescent, were from the United States, Italy and Spain. In each case, the material was cDNA or gDNA derived from T cells, B-cell-depleted T cells, or PBMCs.

As originally analysed: The authors estimated nucleated cell counts from reference gene primer amplification. Only in-frame clones appear in the TCRdb table, and some are missing; sequencing was by immunoSEQ multiplex PCR. The V and J calls and clone size are taken from that table; D and trimming were inferred from the DNA. This table has under 300,000 clones, 80% to 90% appearing once. The CDR3 is made up of 18 amino acids. V was clipped by 4 bases and J by 2 bases; unmatched bases: 17. CDR1 and CDR2 from the germline V gene are LGHDT and YNNKEL (reference sequence). This receptor was obtained from a woman aged 45-65 years who had recovered from COVID-19. Sequencing used PBMCs or T cells enriched from blood (not recorded which). V gene TRBV3-1 (or the pseudogene TRBV3-2) combines with J gene TRBJ2-7; TRBD1 matches 7 bases. The CDR3 sequence: CASSPGTALTPTTYEQYF. In DNA form, the CDR3 reads TGTGCCAGCAGCCCAGGGACAGCTCTAACTCCAACCACCTACGAGCAGTACTTC.